This entry lists 29 T cell receptor beta chains sequenced from one sample in a study of shared clonotypes between healthy human individuals. Profiling relied on immunoSEQ multiplex PCR, and the TCRdb table lists in-frame clones only, not all of them. Of about 2.2 million clones in the sample, 93% were seen once. Naive-designated CD8 cells lacked CD45RO, were positively enriched for CCR7, and omitted terminally differentiated effector memory CD45RA+ cells. Sequenced sample: naive CD8+ T cells from PBMCs. Receptors originate from a man between 18 and 29 years old in good health. Some clones in this sample may be carry-over from other donors' samples.

The CDR3 loop reads CATSFFANGNTEAFF. The DNA of the CDR3 is TGTGCCACCTCCTTTTTTGCAAACGGGAACACTGAAGCTTTCTTT. The chain carries TRBV28 and TRBJ1-1; D remains unclear. From germline, CDR1 is MDHEN and CDR2 SYDVKM. Deletions cut 10 bases from V and 1 base from J, with 19 bases between. The CDR3 spans 15 residues. The full variable domain, its missing parts supplied by reference TRBV28 and TRBJ1-1, is DVKVTQSSRYLVKRTGEKVFLECVQDMDHENMFWYRQDPGLGLRLIYFSYDVKMKEKGDIPEGYSVSREKKERFSLILESASTNQTSMYLCATSFFANGNTEAFFGQGTRLTVV.

V and J are TRBV19 and TRBJ2-7; a possible D gene is TRBD2 (6 bases). The germline V and J ends were trimmed by 7 bases and 5 bases, with 21 bases remaining between them. This CDR3 is built from 15 residues. Germline V gene lookup returns CDR1 LNHDA and CDR2 SQIVND (reference sequence). The chain's CDR3 is CASTLRAGPFHEQYF. CDR3 bases: TGTGCCAGTACCTTACGAGCGGGTCCGTTTCACGAGCAGTACTTC.

The chain combines TRBV19 with TRBJ2-7, with 8 bases identical to TRBD2. The CDR3 has 15 residues. V lost 0 bases, J lost 2 bases, and 3 bases stayed unmatched. Looked up from germline, CDR1 is LNHDA and CDR2 is SQIVND (reference sequence). CDR3 nucleotide sequence: TGTGCCAGTAGTATAGACGGGGGGGCGACCTACGAGCAGTACTTC. It encodes CASSIDGGATYEQYF.

V usage is TRBV28 and J usage is TRBJ2-7; TRBD1 agrees at 10 bases. With V trimmed by 10 bases and J by 8 bases, 8 bases remained unmatched. The germline CDR1 and CDR2 sequences are MDHEN and SYDVKM. The CDR3 totals 12 residues. This CDR3 is CATGDRGVKQYF. As DNA, the CDR3 is TGTGCCACTGGGGACAGGGGTGTTAAGCAGTACTTC.

The chain uses TRBV5-8 and TRBJ1-1, with D unresolved. Germline-derived CDR1 and CDR2 are SGHTS and YDEGEE. This CDR3 is 12 amino acids long. Trimming left V 0 bases short and J 10 bases short, with 10 bases between. The CDR3: CASSLVVGAAFF. The CDR3 nucleotides are TGTGCCAGCAGCTTGGTCGTGGGTGCAGCTTTCTTT.

The J gene is TRBJ1-5, the V gene TRBV28; 9 bases match TRBD1. The CDR3 has 14 amino acids. The germline CDR1 and CDR2 sequences are MDHEN and SYDVKM. Trimming removed 9 bases from V and 0 bases from J; junction bases left unmatched: 3. Here the CDR3 DNA reads TGTGCCAGTACAGGGGGCTATAGCAATCAGCCCCAGCATTTT. Translation gives CASTGGYSNQPQHF.

The chain recombines TRBV6-5 with TRBJ2-1; possibly TRBD1 for D (6 bases). The CDR3 contains 14 residues. V dropped 2 bases and J dropped 7 bases, with 12 bases sitting between them. Germline V gene lookup returns CDR1 MNHEY and CDR2 SVGAGI. CDR3: CASSYVRQGNEQFF. In DNA, the CDR3 is TGTGCCAGCAGTTACGTTAGGCAGGGGAATGAGCAGTTCTTC.

This clone was found once. J is TRBJ1-3 and V is TRBV7-9, with D unclear. The CDR3 extends over 14 amino acids. V was trimmed by 3 bases and J by 0 bases, leaving 6 bases between them. Per germline, CDR1 SEHNR and CDR2 FQNEAQ (reference sequence). In DNA, the CDR3 is TGTGCCAGCAGCTTCCACATCTCTGGAAACACCATATATTTT. Its protein is CASSFHISGNTIYF.

The chain couples TRBV30 to TRBJ2-1; no definite D call. This CDR3 region has 13 residues. V was pared by 0 bases and J by 6 bases, with 9 bases between. Germline V lookup: CDR1 GTSNPN, CDR2 SVGIG (reference sequence). CDR3 loop: CAWSVKSFNEQFF. CDR3 coding DNA: TGTGCCTGGAGTGTAAAGTCGTTCAATGAGCAGTTCTTC.

V is TRBV19 and J is TRBJ1-2, with D unclear. V was shortened by 5 bases and J by 3 bases, with 13 bases between the two germline ends. The CDR3 contains 14 residues. Germline V CDR1 and CDR2: LNHDA, SQIVND (reference sequence). CDR3 in amino acids: CASSPDQLDYGYTF. The CDR3 bases are TGTGCCAGTAGTCCAGATCAACTGGACTATGGCTACACCTTC. The complete variable domain, with remaining parts taken from reference TRBV19 and TRBJ1-2, reads DGGITQSPKYLFRKEGQNVTLSCEQNLNHDAMYWYRQDPGQGLRLIYYSQIVNDFQKGDIAEGYSVSREKKESFPLTVTSAQKNPTAFYLCASSPDQLDYGYTFGSGTRLTVV.

The CDR3 region is CASSPPDSPNEQFF. DNA for the CDR3: TGTGCCAGCAGTCCTCCTGACTCCCCGAATGAGCAGTTCTTC. V and J are TRBV27 and TRBJ2-1; D gene uncertain. The CDR3 consists of 14 residues. Germline V gives CDR1 MNHEY, CDR2 SMNVEV (reference sequence). The V gene lost 5 bases and the J gene lost 7 bases, with 15 bases spanning the gap.

A note on this clone: The same CDR3 can be traced to other DNA sequences in this sample. The chain links TRBV27 to TRBJ2-7, with D maybe TRBD2 (6 bases). CDR1 is MNHEY and CDR2 is SMNVEV in the germline V gene (reference sequence). The CDR3 is made up of 12 amino acids. V was pared by 8 bases and J by 0 bases, with 8 bases between. The CDR3 spells CASSGGSYEQYF. The CDR3 region has the DNA TGTGCCAGCTCCGGGGGCTCCTACGAGCAGTACTTC.

The CDR3 DNA reads as TGTGCCAGTAGAACGGGACAGCAATATAGCAATCAGCCCCAGCATTTT. It specifies CASRTGQQYSNQPQHF. The chain couples TRBV19 to TRBJ1-5, with 7 bases that match TRBD1. Losses at the gene ends were 6 bases for V and 0 bases for J; bases not matched to a gene: 8. Germline CDR1 reads LNHDA; CDR2 reads SQIVND (reference sequence). This CDR3 has 16 residues.

The chain employs TRBV19 and TRBJ1-1; D is unresolved. This CDR3 is built from 15 residues. Trimming removed 5 bases at V and 6 bases at J, with 19 bases between. Germline values: CDR1 LNHDA, CDR2 SQIVND (reference sequence). The chain's CDR3 is CASSARATGLSEAFF. The CDR3 DNA reads as TGTGCCAGTAGTGCCCGGGCAACTGGTCTCTCTGAAGCTTTCTTT.

The chain couples TRBV2 to TRBJ2-3; TRBD2 aligns across 7 bases. The CDR3 sequence is 13 residues long. Trimming took 8 bases from V and 2 from J; bases not matched to a gene: 4. CDR1 is SNHLY, CDR2 FYNNEI, per germline. CDR3 DNA sequence: TGTGCCAGCGGGGCGGGAGTCACAGATACGCAGTATTTT. It encodes CASGAGVTDTQYF.

J is TRBJ2-7 and V is TRBV11-2; 7 bases align to TRBD1. The CDR3 spans 15 residues. Unmatched junction bases numbered 5, after V lost 3 bases and J lost 0 bases. CDR1 SGHAT and CDR2 FQNNGV come from the germline V gene. The CDR3 loop reads CASSFLTGTSYEQYF. DNA for the CDR3: TGTGCCAGCAGCTTCCTGACAGGGACCTCCTACGAGCAGTACTTC.

Details on this clone: Other DNA sequences of this sample code for an identical CDR3. The chain carries TRBV6-5 and TRBJ2-1; perhaps TRBD2 as D (5 bases). The CDR3 totals 14 residues. Deletions cut 6 bases from V and 0 bases from J, with 9 bases between. Per germline, CDR1 MNHEY and CDR2 SVGAGI. CDR3 sequence: CASSLGSSYNEQFF. In nucleotides, the CDR3 is TGTGCCAGCAGCCTGGGGAGCTCCTACAATGAGCAGTTCTTC.

This chain links TRBV7-7 with TRBJ2-7; 9 bases fit TRBD1. Unmatched junction bases numbered 8, after V lost 5 bases and J lost 3 bases. The germline gives CDR1 SSHAT, CDR2 FNYEAQ (reference sequence). The CDR3 consists of 15 residues. For the CDR3, the DNA is TGTGCCAGCAGCGCGAGGACAGGGGTTAGCTACGAGCAGTACTTC. It specifies CASSARTGVSYEQYF.

The rearrangement joins TRBV21-1 to TRBJ2-1. TRBV21-1 is a pseudogene segment. The CDR3 spans 14 residues. CDR3 sequence: CASSKPRSYNEQFF. As DNA, the CDR3 is TGTGCCAGCAGCAAACCACGCTCCTACAATGAGCAGTTCTTC.

The chain couples TRBV5-5 to TRBJ1-1; D gene ambiguous. The CDR3 has 14 amino acids. With 1 base removed from V and 1 base from J, the gap between germline ends came to 8 bases. Germline CDR1 SGHKS, CDR2 YYEKEE (reference sequence). This CDR3 reads CASSLRWENTEAFF. The DNA for the CDR3 is TGTGCCAGCAGCTTGCGGTGGGAGAACACTGAAGCTTTCTTT.

This clone was counted once. V usage is TRBV28 and J usage is TRBJ2-3; D gene unclear. The CDR3 is made up of 16 amino acids. Between the trimmed V and J ends, which lost 5 bases and 1 base, there was a span of 16 bases. Germline V gives CDR1 MDHEN, CDR2 SYDVKM. As DNA, the CDR3 is TGTGCCAGCAGTCCCCGGGCTTTACTCCGCACAGATACGCAGTATTTT. Translating it yields CASSPRALLRTDTQYF.

The chain is built from TRBV29-1 and TRBJ2-7, with D perhaps TRBD2 (5 bases). The ends were cut back, 5 bases at V and 2 bases at J, with 22 bases in the middle. Germline V CDR1 and CDR2: SQVTM, ANQGSEA. This CDR3 comprises 16 residues. This chain's CDR3 is CSVKGDGAGDPYEQYF. DNA for the CDR3: TGCAGCGTTAAGGGAGATGGAGCAGGTGATCCCTACGAGCAGTACTTC.

In regard to this clone: Other nucleotide sequences from this sample produce the same CDR3. The V and J genes are TRBV27 and TRBJ2-1, with 11 nucleotides matching TRBD2. Losses at the gene ends were 2 bases for V and 7 bases for J; bases not matched to a gene: 4. CDR3 length equals 15 residues. Germline CDR1 and CDR2: MNHEY and SMNVEV (reference sequence). CDR3 coding DNA: TGTGCCAGCAGTTTAGGGCTAGCGGGAGGTAATGAGCAGTTCTTC. Its protein is CASSLGLAGGNEQFF.

This clone has a single count. Other DNA sequences in this specimen translate into the identical CDR3. This chain uses TRBV27 with TRBJ2-1; the match to TRBD1 covers 7 bases. Germline CDR1 and CDR2: MNHEY and SMNVEV (reference sequence). V trimming: 3 bases; J trimming: 0 bases; junction bases outside the gene matches: 2. The CDR3 has 15 residues. Written as DNA, the CDR3 is TGTGCCAGCAGTTTGACAGGGAGCTCCTACAATGAGCAGTTCTTC. Its protein product is CASSLTGSSYNEQFF.

This clone was picked up one time. The rearrangement links TRBV11-2 to TRBJ2-5, with TRBD2 matching over 12 bases. CDR3 size: 16 residues. Germline V lookup: CDR1 SGHAT, CDR2 FQNNGV. After removal of 1 base from V and 5 bases from J, the junction contained 5 bases not matched to a gene. The CDR3 nucleotides read TGTGCCAGCAGCTTAGGACTAGCGGGAGCGGAGGAGACCCAGTACTTC. It yields the protein CASSLGLAGAEETQYF.

The J gene is TRBJ1-1, the V gene TRBV29-1; 7 nucleotides align to TRBD1. After removal of 4 bases from V and 0 bases from J, the junction contained 8 bases not matched to a gene. Germline assignment: CDR1 SQVTM and CDR2 ANQGSEA. CDR3 length: 15 residues. The CDR3 nucleotides are TGCAGCGTTGTAGAGCAGGGGGGGATGAACACTGAAGCTTTCTTT. Translation: CSVVEQGGMNTEAFF.

On this clone: This sample includes further DNA sequences coding for the same CDR3. The chain joins TRBV28 to TRBJ2-7; maybe TRBD2 (6 bases). V was shortened by 6 bases and J by 4 bases, with 13 bases between the two germline ends. From germline, CDR1 is MDHEN and CDR2 SYDVKM. The CDR3 loop spans 13 amino acids. The CDR3 DNA reads TGTGCCAGCAGATCCGGGAGCTCTTACGAGCAGTACTTC. Protein: CASRSGSSYEQYF.

This chain joins TRBV9 and TRBJ2-7; D is perhaps TRBD1 or TRBD2 (5 bases each). The CDR3 contains 14 residues. With 4 bases removed from V and 2 bases from J, the gap between germline ends came to 13 bases. The germline V gene has CDR1 SGDLS and CDR2 YYNGEE. The CDR3 region is CASSPRDHPYEQYF. The CDR3 nucleotides read TGTGCCAGCAGCCCACGGGACCATCCCTACGAGCAGTACTTC.

The V and J genes are TRBV2 and TRBJ2-7, with D maybe TRBD1 (6 bases). The CDR3 runs 13 residues. Germline V gene lookup returns CDR1 SNHLY and CDR2 FYNNEI. V was trimmed by 9 bases and J by 5 bases, leaving 17 bases between them. The CDR3 DNA is TGTGCCAGAAGCCGAGGCAAGGGGGACGAGCAGTACTTC. This gives the protein CARSRGKGDEQYF.